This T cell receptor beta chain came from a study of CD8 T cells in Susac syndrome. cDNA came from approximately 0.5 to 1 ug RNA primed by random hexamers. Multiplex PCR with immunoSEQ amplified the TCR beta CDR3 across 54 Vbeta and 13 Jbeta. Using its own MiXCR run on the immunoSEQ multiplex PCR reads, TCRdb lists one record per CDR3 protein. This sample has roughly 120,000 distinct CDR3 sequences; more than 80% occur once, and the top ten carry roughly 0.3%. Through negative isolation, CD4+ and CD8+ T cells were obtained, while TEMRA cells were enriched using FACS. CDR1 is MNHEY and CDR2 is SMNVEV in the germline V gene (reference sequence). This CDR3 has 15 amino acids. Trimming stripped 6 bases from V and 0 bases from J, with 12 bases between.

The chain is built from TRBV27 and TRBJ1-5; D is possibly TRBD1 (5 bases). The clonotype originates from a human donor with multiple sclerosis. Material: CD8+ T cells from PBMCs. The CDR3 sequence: CASSQGIYSNQPQHF. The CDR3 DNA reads TGTGCCAGCAGCCAGGGAATTTATAGCAATCAGCCCCAGCATTTT.